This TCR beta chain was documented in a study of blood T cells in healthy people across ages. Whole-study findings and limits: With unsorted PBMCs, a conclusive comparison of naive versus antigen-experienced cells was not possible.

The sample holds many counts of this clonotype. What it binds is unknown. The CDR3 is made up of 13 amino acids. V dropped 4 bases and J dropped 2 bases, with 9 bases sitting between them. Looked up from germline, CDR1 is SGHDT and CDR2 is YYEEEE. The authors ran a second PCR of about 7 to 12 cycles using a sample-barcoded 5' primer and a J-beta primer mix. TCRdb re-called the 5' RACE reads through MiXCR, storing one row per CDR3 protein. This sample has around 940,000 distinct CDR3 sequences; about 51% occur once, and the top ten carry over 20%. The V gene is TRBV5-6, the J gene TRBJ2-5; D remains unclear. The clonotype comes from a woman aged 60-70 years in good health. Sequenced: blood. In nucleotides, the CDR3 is TGTGCCAGCAGCGTTGGGTCACAAGAGACCCAGTACTTC. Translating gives CASSVGSQETQYF.